These T cell receptor beta chains were read from a single sample in a study of CD8 T cells in Susac syndrome. Each CDR3 protein is one row after TCRdb ran MiXCR on the immunoSEQ multiplex PCR reads. The table has some 96,000 distinct CDR3 sequences, roughly 94% seen once. Sequencing used CD4+ T cells from PBMCs. These receptors originate from a human donor with Susac syndrome. Both conserved end residues are part of each CDR3. Fields, in order: J gene, V gene, D gene, clone size, CDR3 protein, CDR3 DNA. A D gene is named only where the DNA matches it firmly. Only part of the rows carry a size: once, few, many, or a class if the clone is expanded.

J: TRBJ2-5
V: TRBV7-9
D: TRBD1
size: .
CDR3: CASSLFAGGYQETQYF
DNA: TGTGCCAGCAGCTTATTCGCAGGGGGCTACCAAGAGACCCAGTACTTC

J: TRBJ2-2
V: TRBV20-1
D: .
size: .
CDR3: CSASGERGDSGELFF
DNA: TGCAGTGCTAGTGGAGAGAGGGGGGACTCCGGGGAGCTGTTTTTT

J: TRBJ2-7
V: TRBV30
D: TRBD2
size: .
CDR3: CAWTEAGGGAEEQYF
DNA: TGTGCCTGGACTGAGGCTGGCGGGGGGGCTGAGGAGCAGTACTTC

J: TRBJ1-1
V: TRBV4-3
D: TRBD1
size: .
CDR3: CASSQTGATEAFF
DNA: TGCGCCAGCAGCCAGACAGGGGCTACTGAAGCTTTCTTT

J: TRBJ1-2
V: TRBV29-1
D: .
size: .
CDR3: CSVDREAYGYTF
DNA: TGCAGCGTTGACAGGGAGGCCTATGGCTACACCTTC

J: TRBJ2-1
V: TRBV11-1
D: .
size: .
CDR3: CASSLGVSEQFF
DNA: TGTGCCAGCAGCTTAGGGGTGAGTGAGCAGTTCTTC

J: TRBJ1-1
V: TRBV30
D: .
size: .
CDR3: CAWVRGGVETEAFF
DNA: TGTGCCTGGGTGCGAGGAGGGGTCGAGACTGAAGCTTTCTTT

J: TRBJ1-5
V: TRBV6-6
D: .
size: .
CDR3: CASSYVAGSNQPQHF
DNA: TGTGCCAGCAGTTACGTAGCGGGCTCCAATCAGCCCCAGCATTTT

J: TRBJ1-2
V: TRBV3-1
D: .
size: .
CDR3: CASSQDRAVGGYTF
DNA: TGTGCCAGCAGCCAAGATCGGGCGGTCGGGGGCTACACCTTC

J: TRBJ2-1
V: TRBV11-2
D: .
size: .
CDR3: CASSSTDRPQQFF
DNA: TGTGCCAGCAGCTCAACCGACAGGCCCCAGCAGTTCTTC

J: TRBJ2-7
V: TRBV9
D: .
size: once
CDR3: CASSPRDSGPYEQYF
DNA: TGTGCCAGCAGCCCTCGGGATAGCGGACCCTACGAGCAGTACTTC

J: TRBJ1-4
V: TRBV7-9
D: .
size: .
CDR3: CASIPGPGRTF
DNA: TGTGCCAGCATCCCGGGCCCGGGCAGGACATTT

J: TRBJ1-2
V: TRBV5-4
D: .
size: .
CDR3: CASTAKGDNYGYTF
DNA: TGTGCCAGCACCGCTAAGGGCGACAACTATGGCTACACCTTC

J: TRBJ1-1
V: TRBV5-4
D: .
size: .
CDR3: CASSLVAFGDTEAFF
DNA: TGTGCCAGCAGCTTGGTCGCTTTCGGGGACACTGAAGCTTTCTTT

J: TRBJ1-3
V: TRBV9
D: .
size: once
CDR3: CASSDRGDSGNTIYF
DNA: TGTGCCAGCAGCGACCGGGGAGACTCTGGAAACACCATATATTTT

J: TRBJ2-1
V: TRBV25-1
D: .
size: .
CDR3: CASRWGASYNEQFF
DNA: TGTGCCAGCAGGTGGGGGGCATCCTACAATGAGCAGTTCTTC

J: TRBJ2-7
V: TRBV14
D: .
size: .
CDR3: CASSRAREGEQYF
DNA: TGTGCCAGCAGCCGGGCCAGGGAAGGCGAGCAGTACTTC

J: TRBJ1-6
V: TRBV9
D: TRBD1
size: .
CDR3: CASSGYGTGNSPLHF
DNA: TGTGCCAGCAGCGGTTACGGGACAGGCAATTCACCCCTCCACTTT

J: TRBJ2-2
V: TRBV2
D: TRBD2
size: .
CDR3: CASSEIAGNTGELFF
DNA: TGTGCCAGCAGTGAAATAGCGGGGAACACCGGGGAGCTGTTTTTT

J: TRBJ1-5
V: TRBV4-1
D: .
size: .
CDR3: CASSQVGGENQPQHF
DNA: TGCGCCAGCAGCCAAGTGGGGGGCGAGAATCAGCCCCAGCATTTT

J: TRBJ2-7
V: TRBV30
D: .
size: .
CDR3: CAWSSKGEQYF
DNA: TGTGCCTGGAGTTCAAAGGGGGAGCAGTACTTC

J: TRBJ2-7
V: TRBV3-1
D: .
size: .
CDR3: CASSQGRKNEQYF
DNA: TGTGCCAGCAGCCAGGGGCGTAAAAACGAGCAGTACTTC

J: TRBJ2-5
V: TRBV7-9
D: .
size: few
CDR3: CASSFGPGETQYF
DNA: TGTGCCAGCAGCTTTGGCCCGGGGGAGACCCAGTACTTC

J: TRBJ2-2
V: TRBV14
D: .
size: .
CDR3: CASSSLGVTGELFF
DNA: TGTGCCAGCAGCTCCCTGGGGGTGACCGGGGAGCTGTTTTTT

J: TRBJ1-5
V: TRBV6-5
D: .
size: .
CDR3: CASNKLPAGSGPQHF
DNA: TGTGCCAGCAACAAATTACCTGCGGGCTCTGGGCCCCAGCATTTT

J: TRBJ2-7
V: TRBV7-8
D: .
size: .
CDR3: CASSLYGGLGEQYF
DNA: TGTGCCAGCAGCTTATACGGGGGCCTGGGGGAGCAGTACTTC

J: TRBJ2-7
V: TRBV20-1
D: .
size: .
CDR3: CSAREPGAIYEQYF
DNA: TGCAGTGCTAGAGAACCCGGGGCCATCTACGAGCAGTACTTC

J: TRBJ2-7
V: TRBV20-1
D: .
size: .
CDR3: CSANRDRYSYEQYF
DNA: TGCAGTGCAAACCGGGACCGCTACTCCTACGAGCAGTACTTC

J: TRBJ1-2
V: TRBV7-8
D: .
size: .
CDR3: CASGASNYGYTF
DNA: TGTGCCAGCGGGGCCTCTAACTATGGCTACACCTTC

J: TRBJ1-2
V: TRBV28
D: .
size: .
CDR3: CASNSDSLNYGYTF
DNA: TGTGCCAGCAATTCAGACAGCCTCAACTATGGCTACACCTTC

J: TRBJ1-6
V: TRBV19
D: .
size: .
CDR3: CASSMYRRADNSPLHF
DNA: TGTGCCAGTAGTATGTACCGGAGGGCAGATAATTCACCCCTCCACTTT

J: TRBJ1-1
V: TRBV7-9
D: .
size: .
CDR3: CASSINTEAFF
DNA: TGTGCCAGCAGCATCAACACTGAAGCTTTCTTT

J: TRBJ2-3
V: TRBV20-1
D: .
size: .
CDR3: CSAPLTVGFLTDTQYF
DNA: TGCAGTGCTCCCTTAACCGTGGGCTTCCTCACAGATACGCAGTATTTT

J: TRBJ2-3
V: TRBV7-9
D: TRBD2
size: .
CDR3: CASSLSGGTTDTQYF
DNA: TGTGCCAGCAGCTTAAGCGGGGGGACCACAGATACGCAGTATTTT

J: TRBJ2-5
V: TRBV9
D: TRBD2
size: .
CDR3: CASSVGRTSRETQYF
DNA: TGTGCCAGCAGCGTAGGTAGGACTAGCCGAGAGACCCAGTACTTC

J: TRBJ2-6
V: TRBV9
D: TRBD1
size: .
CDR3: CASFGTDRSGANVLTF
DNA: TGTGCCAGCTTCGGGACAGACCGCTCTGGGGCCAACGTCCTGACTTTC

J: TRBJ1-1
V: TRBV30
D: .
size: .
CDR3: CAWTEGFTEAFF
DNA: TGTGCCTGGACAGAAGGATTCACTGAAGCTTTCTTT

J: TRBJ2-5
V: TRBV2
D: .
size: .
CDR3: CASRGDTEETQYF
DNA: TGTGCCAGCAGGGGAGACACCGAAGAGACCCAGTACTTC

J: TRBJ1-5
V: TRBV12-3/TRBV12-4
D: .
size: .
CDR3: CASSLTRDQPQHF
DNA: TGTGCCAGCAGTTTAACGCGGGATCAGCCCCAGCATTTT

J: TRBJ2-7
V: TRBV28
D: .
size: .
CDR3: CASLRQGGSYEQYF
DNA: TGTGCCAGCCTAAGACAGGGAGGCTCCTACGAGCAGTACTTC

J: TRBJ2-4
V: TRBV7-9
D: TRBD1
size: .
CDR3: CASSLFGQGKNIQYF
DNA: TGTGCCAGCAGCTTATTTGGACAGGGGAAAAACATTCAGTACTTC

J: TRBJ1-1
V: TRBV23-1
D: TRBD1
size: .
CDR3: CASSQLSLTGKGAFF
DNA: TGCGCCAGCAGTCAATTATCGTTGACAGGGAAGGGAGCTTTCTTT

J: TRBJ2-1
V: TRBV27
D: .
size: .
CDR3: CASSLGWSSYNEQFF
DNA: TGTGCCAGCAGTTTAGGTTGGAGCTCCTACAATGAGCAGTTCTTC

J: TRBJ1-1
V: TRBV29-1
D: TRBD1
size: .
CDR3: CSVEGTGTGAEAFF
DNA: TGCAGCGTTGAGGGGACCGGGACAGGGGCTGAAGCTTTCTTT

J: TRBJ1-1
V: TRBV12-3/TRBV12-4
D: TRBD1
size: .
CDR3: CASSSNLRQGERMNTEAFF
DNA: TGTGCCAGCAGTTCCAACCTCAGACAGGGAGAACGCATGAACACTGAAGCTTTCTTT

J: TRBJ2-3
V: TRBV24-1
D: TRBD2
size: .
CDR3: CATSDLGPAGDTTDTQYF
DNA: TGTGCCACCAGTGATTTGGGTCCAGCGGGGGACACCACAGATACGCAGTATTTT